One sample yielded the 21 T cell receptor beta chains listed below, sequenced in a study of cytomegalovirus exposure and HLA in healthy donors. It was with 60 Vbeta and 13 Jbeta primers that the PCR ran. Assay: immunoSEQ multiplex PCR; the TCRdb copy retains only in-frame clones and omits some. The table includes under 200,000 clones, over 70% detected once. What was sequenced was PBMCs. The receptors stem from a male donor in good health and CMV-seropositive.

The J gene is TRBJ1-2, the V gene TRBV19; the D is unclear. Germline V gene lookup returns CDR1 LNHDA and CDR2 SQIVND (reference sequence). The length of the CDR3 is 14 residues. Trimming shortened V by 1 base and J by 2 bases, and 8 bases separated the two germline ends. The CDR3 loop reads CASSIGLLNYGYTF. The CDR3 DNA sequence: TGTGCCAGTAGTATAGGACTTCTCAACTATGGCTACACCTTC.

J is TRBJ1-6 and V is TRBV5-1; D gene unclear. The CDR3 consists of 15 residues. Per the germline V gene, CDR1 is SGHRS and CDR2 is YFSETQ. V was shortened by 4 bases and J by 10 bases, with 18 bases between the two germline ends. The CDR3 bases are TGCGCCAGCAGCCCGGGTAGCGGGCTAGGGTCACCCCTCCACTTT. Protein sequence: CASSPGSGLGSPLHF.

J is TRBJ2-7 and V is TRBV21-1; the table's D gene call, TRBD2, was not cross checked with the DNA. TRBV21-1 is described as a pseudogene. The CDR3 runs 15 residues. The CDR3 DNA follows: TGTGCCAGCAGCAAAGGGGCGGGCCACTCCTACGAGCAGTACTTC. Residues: CASSKGAGHSYEQYF.

This clone has just a few counts. The chain is built from TRBV13 and TRBJ1-6; TRBD1 matches 8 bases. The germline CDR1 and CDR2 sequences are PRHDT and FYEKMQ (reference sequence). The CDR3 loop spans 14 amino acids. J lost 11 bases, V lost 3 bases, and 6 bases had no gene match. CDR3 sequence: CASSFNRGRTPLHF. The CDR3 region has the DNA TGTGCCAGCAGCTTCAACAGGGGGAGAACACCCCTCCACTTT. The full variable domain, its missing parts supplied by reference TRBV13 and TRBJ1-6, is AAGVIQSPRHLIKEKRETATLKCYPIPRHDTVYWYQQGPGQDPQFLISFYEKMQSDKGSIPDRFSAQQFSDYHSELNMSSLELGDSALYFCASSFNRGRTPLHFGNGTRLTVT.

This chain uses TRBV7-9 with TRBJ1-5; TRBD1 aligns across 9 bases. After removal of 4 bases from V and 11 bases from J, the junction contained 12 bases not matched to a gene. The germline gives CDR1 SEHNR, CDR2 FQNEAQ (reference sequence). The CDR3 extends over 15 amino acids. The CDR3 reads CASSSSRDRARTQHF. The CDR3 DNA is TGTGCCAGCAGCTCCTCCCGGGACAGGGCGAGGACCCAGCATTTT.

The CDR3 nucleotides are TGTGCCAGCAGCCCTTTCTTGAACTTAACCGGGGAGCTGTTTTTT. Amino acids: CASSPFLNLTGELFF. The chain couples TRBV11-2 to TRBJ2-2; unclear D gene. The V gene's germline CDR1 is SGHAT and CDR2 FQNNGV. The CDR3 sequence is 15 residues long. Trimming removed 5 bases at V and 5 bases at J, with 15 bases between.

The rearrangement joins TRBV4-2 to TRBJ2-3; 8 bases align to TRBD2. This CDR3 is built from 18 residues. Trimming cost V 1 base and J 2 bases; bases outside gene matches: 11. Germline V lookup: CDR1 LGHNA, CDR2 YNFKEQ. CDR3 nucleotide sequence: TGTGCCAGCAGCCAAGGTTCGATGGGCGGGGGGTCCACAGATACGCAGTATTTT. Translation: CASSQGSMGGGSTDTQYF.

This clone was counted a few times. This chain links TRBV5-6 with TRBJ2-7; no clear D gene. In germline, CDR1 is SGHDT, CDR2 YYEEEE. CDR3 length: 14 amino acids. V was clipped by 0 bases and J by 5 bases, with 12 bases between them. For the CDR3, the DNA is TGTGCCAGCAGCTTGGTGGCAGGTTTCCACGAGCAGTACTTC. Its protein is CASSLVAGFHEQYF.

Concerning this clone itself: Different DNA sequences within this sample yield the same CDR3. The chain links TRBV6-5 to TRBJ2-5; D is possibly TRBD2 (5 bases). Per the germline V gene, CDR1 is MNHEY and CDR2 is SVGAGI. Trimming removed 2 bases from V and 5 bases from J, with 6 bases in between. The CDR3 contains 12 residues. The CDR3 reads CASSYRGETQYF. The CDR3 DNA reads TGTGCCAGCAGTTACCGAGGGGAGACCCAGTACTTC.

The rearrangement joins TRBV5-4 to TRBJ2-5; 7 bases align to TRBD1. Germline V gene lookup returns CDR1 SGHNT and CDR2 YYREEE (reference sequence). This CDR3 spans 15 amino acids. V shed 0 bases, J shed 2 bases, and the junction held 4 bases outside the gene matches. The CDR3 is CASSLGGGGQETQYF. The CDR3, as DNA: TGTGCCAGCAGCTTGGGAGGGGGCGGGCAAGAGACCCAGTACTTC.

The sample holds a few counts of this clone. The chain combines TRBV2 with TRBJ2-7; 13 nucleotides match TRBD2. There are 16 residues in the CDR3. V dropped 6 bases and J dropped 6; count of bases not matched to a gene: 11. Germline V lookup: CDR1 SNHLY, CDR2 FYNNEI. This CDR3 is CASSRERTSGGGEQYF. CDR3 nucleotides: TGTGCCAGCAGCCGGGAAAGGACTAGCGGGGGTGGCGAGCAGTACTTC.

The V and J genes are TRBV6-1 and TRBJ2-7; D remains ambiguous. The V end lost 4 bases, the J end lost 3 bases, and 16 bases lay between the germline ends. The CDR3 is 15 amino acids. The germline CDR1 and CDR2 sequences are MNHNS and SASEGT. The CDR3 bases are TGTGCCAGCAGTGGGCACAGTGGGTATCTCTACGAGCAGTACTTC. Translation: CASSGHSGYLYEQYF.

This clone was seen only a few times. This rearrangement joins TRBV7-3 to TRBJ2-2; 11 nucleotides match TRBD2. The CDR3 length is 17 residues. J gave up 4 bases and V 0 bases, and 4 bases lay outside the gene matches. From germline, CDR1 is SGHTA and CDR2 FQGTGA. The CDR3 DNA follows: TGTGCCAGCAGCTTAACTCTAGCGGGGGGTTCCACCGGGGAGCTGTTTTTT. Translating it yields CASSLTLAGGSTGELFF.

The V gene is TRBV7-3, the J gene TRBJ2-5; D possibly corresponds to TRBD2 (5 bases). V was trimmed by 5 bases and J by 7 bases, leaving 17 bases between them. Germline-derived CDR1 and CDR2 are SGHTA and FQGTGA. The CDR3 contains 14 residues. The CDR3 DNA is TGTGCCAGCAGCCCCCAGCGCGGGTTTGGGACCCAGTACTTC. Its translation: CASSPQRGFGTQYF.

V is TRBV7-6 and J is TRBJ1-6; 10 bases match TRBD1. Germline V gene lookup returns CDR1 SGHVS and CDR2 FNYEAQ. V dropped 7 bases and J dropped 7; count of bases not matched to a gene: 4. The CDR3 covers 14 residues. The chain's CDR3 is CASTMGQGNSPLHF. In nucleotides, the CDR3 is TGTGCCAGCACCATGGGACAGGGGAATTCACCCCTCCACTTT.

The chain uses TRBV19 and TRBJ2-1, with 12 bases aligning to TRBD2. V lost 2 bases, J lost 4 bases, and 3 bases stayed unmatched. CDR3 size: 16 residues. Germline CDR1 LNHDA, CDR2 SQIVND (reference sequence). In DNA form, the CDR3 reads TGTGCCAGTAGTATAAGGACTAGCGGGGTTTACAATGAGCAGTTCTTC. Translating gives CASSIRTSGVYNEQFF.

The rearrangement links TRBV25-1 to TRBJ2-5; perhaps TRBD2 as D (5 bases). V lost 4 bases and J lost 3, with 9 bases in between. This CDR3 has 13 residues. The germline V gene has CDR1 MGHDK and CDR2 SYGVNS. CDR3 bases: TGTGCCAGCAGTGTCCCGGGAAAAGAGACCCAGTACTTC. This encodes CASSVPGKETQYF.

In its sample, this clone was seen a few times. In DNA, the CDR3 is TGTGCCAGCAGCTTAAGCACAGGGTATCGTGGAAACACCATATATTTT. This translates into CASSLSTGYRGNTIYF. This chain uses TRBV7-9 with TRBJ1-3, with D possibly matching TRBD1 (6 bases). The CDR3 is 16 residues long. Trimming took off 2 bases at V and 3 bases at J, with 14 bases between the two ends. From germline, CDR1 is SEHNR and CDR2 FQNEAQ (reference sequence).

The chain carries TRBV7-2 and TRBJ2-3; 7 bases map to TRBD2. J lost 3 bases, V lost 5 bases, and 11 bases had no gene match. The CDR3 totals 16 residues. CDR1 is SGHTA and CDR2 is FQGNSA in the germline V gene. The CDR3 region is CASSRRWAGVTDTQYF. The DNA of the CDR3 is TGTGCCAGCAGCCGCCGGTGGGCGGGGGTTACAGATACGCAGTATTTT.

This chain links TRBV7-9 with TRBJ2-5, with 9 bases fitting TRBD1. CDR3 length: 17 residues. With V trimmed by 0 bases and J by 5 bases, 10 bases remained unmatched. Per the germline V gene, CDR1 is SEHNR and CDR2 is FQNEAQ (reference sequence). This CDR3 reads CASSLAQGAIVLETQYF. In DNA, the CDR3 is TGTGCCAGCAGCTTAGCACAGGGGGCTATTGTACTTGAGACCCAGTACTTC.

This rearrangement joins TRBV5-6 to TRBJ2-1; a weak D match, TRBD2 (7 bases). The V end lost 4 bases, the J end lost 9 bases, and 20 bases lay between the germline ends. Germline CDR1 SGHDT, CDR2 YYEEEE. The length of the CDR3 is 15 residues. The CDR3 nucleotides read TGTGCCAGCAGCCGGGGCGGCGGGGGCACCCCTGAGCAGTTCTTC. It is translated as CASSRGGGGTPEQFF.